Presented here are 10 T cell receptor beta chains from one specimen sequenced in a study of Graves' ophthalmopathy and Graves' hyperthyroidism. Using RNA transcripts, the TCR beta CDR3 regions were amplified. The first round was an RT-PCR with HTBI primers, and the second round was a multiplex PCR. TCRdb passed the multiplex PCR reads through MiXCR, listing each CDR3 protein once. This table holds over a million distinct CDR3 sequences, approximately 35% found once. Sequencing was carried out using peripheral blood or thyroid tissue (not recorded which). These receptors all stem from an adult man with Graves' hyperthyroidism.

The table lists this clonotype with many counts. The genes are TRBV7-2 and TRBJ2-2; D uncertain. The V gene lost 3 bases and the J gene lost 0 bases, with 8 bases spanning the gap. Germline CDR1 reads SGHTA; CDR2 reads FQGNSA. The length of the CDR3 is 15 residues. The CDR3 coding sequence is TGTGCCAGCAGCTTGGCAGAAACGAACACCGGGGAGCTGTTTTTT. Residues: CASSLAETNTGELFF.

This clonotype appeared many times. The V and J genes are TRBV10-3 and TRBJ1-2; TRBD1 matches at 9 bases. V was pared by 3 bases and J by 7 bases, with 15 bases of the junction left unmatched. Germline CDR1 ENHRY, CDR2 SYGVKD. This CDR3 has 17 residues. The CDR3 DNA reads TGTGCCATCAGTGAAGGGACAGGGCAGGGGCTACACTCTGGCTACACCTTC. Its translation is CAISEGTGQGLHSGYTF.

J is TRBJ1-5 and V is TRBV5-1; the match to TRBD1 covers 8 bases. Germline V gives CDR1 SGHRS, CDR2 YFSETQ. The CDR3 runs to 13 residues. J gave up 14 bases and V 2 bases, and 9 bases lay outside the gene matches. The CDR3 coding sequence is TGCGCCAGCAGCTTCACAGGGGGACACTACGAGCATTTT. Amino acid sequence: CASSFTGGHYEHF.

The chain joins TRBV6-2 or TRBV6-3 to TRBJ2-7, with 7 bases that match TRBD1. The CDR3 covers 14 residues. Germline V gene lookup returns CDR1 MNHEY and CDR2 SVGEGT. The ends lost 2 bases at V and 3 bases at J; junction bases unmatched: 4. Here the CDR3 reads CASSYKGDSYEQYF. Written as DNA, the CDR3 is TGTGCCAGCAGTTACAAAGGGGACAGCTACGAGCAGTACTTC.

Ten or more counts support this clonotype. The genes are TRBV5-1 and TRBJ1-5, with 8 bases identical to TRBD1. V dropped 2 bases and J dropped 3; count of bases not matched to a gene: 7. CDR3 length: 16 residues. CDR1 is SGHRS and CDR2 is YFSETQ in the germline V gene. DNA of the CDR3: TGCGCCAGCAGCTTAAACGGACAGGGAAACAATCAGCCCCAGCATTTT. Amino acid sequence: CASSLNGQGNNQPQHF.

As for this clonotype: Being one base from a much bigger clone, this may be a read error. The genes are TRBV20-1 and TRBJ2-5; D unclear. Trimming stripped 3 bases from V and 3 bases from J, with 5 bases between. CDR3 length: 11 amino acids. Germline V gene data show CDR1 as DFQATT and CDR2 as SNEGSKA (reference sequence). CDR3 nucleotide sequence: TGCAGTGCTAGCAGCAAAGAGACCCAGTACTTC. This encodes CSASSKETQYF.

This clonotype was observed a handful of times. The chain uses TRBV5-6 and TRBJ2-7; weak D call: TRBD1 (5 bases). The CDR3 runs 14 residues. Germline lookup yields CDR1 SGHDT and CDR2 YYEEEE. Trimming took off 3 bases at V and 2 bases at J, with 12 bases between the two ends. The DNA of the CDR3 is TGTGCCAGCAGCTCAGGGCAAAGCCCCTACGAGCAGTACTTC. Its translation is CASSSGQSPYEQYF.

This clonotype was seen at least ten times. The chain joins TRBV20-1 to TRBJ1-3; TRBD1 matches 8 bases. The length of the CDR3 is 14 residues. Germline CDR1 DFQATT, CDR2 SNEGSKA (reference sequence). Germline trimming cut 3 bases from V and 3 bases from J; bases unmatched to any gene: 4. In DNA form, the CDR3 reads TGCAGTGCTAGGGCAGGGGGCAATGGAAACACCATATATTTT. Protein sequence: CSARAGGNGNTIYF.

The genes are TRBV20-1 and TRBJ2-7, with 10 positions matching TRBD2. CDR3 length: 15 residues. Trimming cost V 4 bases and J 2 bases; bases outside gene matches: 8. Germline V lookup: CDR1 DFQATT, CDR2 SNEGSKA (reference sequence). CDR3 protein: CSAKRRGLATYEQYF. The DNA of the CDR3 is TGCAGTGCTAAACGAAGGGGACTAGCGACCTACGAGCAGTACTTC.

At least ten counts were recorded for this clonotype. The V call is TRBV11-2, the J call TRBJ1-6, with D unresolved. The CDR3 covers 17 residues. The V and J ends lost 7 bases and 2 bases respectively, with 18 bases between them. CDR1 and CDR2 (germline): SGHAT, FQNNGV. CDR3 nucleotide sequence: TGTGCCAGCACCAGAAAAGGGCAGATTACCTATAATTCACCCCTCCACTTT. Its translation: CASTRKGQITYNSPLHF.